This TCR beta chain originates from a study of blood T cell repertoires in COVID-19 (TCRdb year 2020). A note on the overall study: Collaborator samples came from the United States, Italy and Spain and covered acute and convalescent phases of COVID-19. A de-identified subject ID, COVID-19 status, age in years and sex were almost always included in the sample metadata. The material from the prospective study consisted of cDNA or gDNA derived from T cells, B-cell-depleted T cells, or PBMCs. The repertoires were made available in a free public database intended to serve as a resource for research on the immune response to SARS-CoV-2. Subjects who had been exposed to COVID-19, were actively infected with it, or had recovered from it provided the deeply sampled blood TCRbeta repertoires that made up the dataset. The samples were drawn from the first 160 participants of the ongoing ImmuneRACE study and from about 1,200 subjects provided by 6 global collaborators. HLA class I and class II types, where available, came from metadata supplied by the sample provider rather than from assay-based typing.

The investigation overall reported the following: Clinical and demographic metadata were provided uncurated, with the amount varying by source and participant.

Participants in the prospective study were aged 18 to 89 years, lived in 20 to 25 United States geographic areas, and enrolled through a virtual design. Cohort assignment in the prospective study relied on participant-reported clinical history from a screening survey and a study questionnaire. In the prospective study, whole blood, serum and a nasopharyngeal or oropharyngeal swab were collected from each participant by mobile phlebotomists. Prospective study participants could optionally give additional blood draws and questionnaires over an approximately two-month period. Before DNA extraction, blood samples from the prospective study were shipped at room temperature or frozen. With respect to this clone: No antigen is known for it. Base quality data are lacking; no much larger clone is found one base away.

TCRbeta CDR3 regions were amplified from genomic DNA using the immunoSEQ Assay, a bias-controlled multiplex PCR. In the authors' own workflow: The number of nucleated cells in each sample was estimated from the amplification of reference gene primers within the assay. To quantify the absolute abundance of each unique TCRbeta CDR3 rearrangement, sequence reads were collapsed and filtered. For each sample, productive Simpson clonality was calculated as the square root of Simpson's diversity index over productive rearrangements. TCRdb took over this immuneACCESS table, retaining in-frame rearrangements with V and J assigned. Such tables are incomplete; in checked studies, under half of the missing clones stem from an unresolved V gene, and the remainder is unexplained. Clone size and the V and J calls come from that table; the DNA yielded D and trimming. Present in this sample are around 250,000 clones, roughly nine tenths of which were seen just once. In total, the top ten clones hold 0.95% to 1.5% of the sample.

Sequencing was done on a sample of PBMCs or T cells enriched from blood (not recorded which). The TCR comes from a human donor in a cohort exposed to, infected with or recovered from COVID-19 (not recorded which). The donor label of this sample is uncertain.

CDR3 reads: CASRPWAALTGELFF. The DNA sequence follows: TGTGCCAGCAGACCCTGGGCAGCCTTGACCGGGGAGCTGTTTTTT. Here the chain combines TRBV7-9 and TRBJ2-2; no D segment can be confidently identified. CDR1 and CDR2 are read off the germline V gene (reference sequence) as SEHNR and FQNEAQ. The CDR3, from cysteine to phenylalanine, totals 15 residues. The sequence is cut down to CDR3 DNA, 45 bases in frame from base 1. V sheds 6 bases and J sheds 5 bases, leaving 16 bases between their ends.